These 10 T cell receptor beta chains came from one sample sequenced in a study of human T cells and chemical hapten exposure (dated by TCRdb to the early 2020s). The library was produced with RACE. The sample was run on a NextSeq 500. TCRdb reprocessed the public reads (quality trimming at Q25 with fastp, clone calling with MiXCR) and kept in-frame beta chains. Under each unique CDR3 protein, matching rows form one entry showing the most common genes and DNA. Within this sample are around 200,000 distinct CDR3 sequences, with approximately 24% of them counted one time only. Of the sample, 2.5% is held by the ten largest clones. Taken with the paper, the label for time point translates to: patch test 3, about 24 weeks after DPC sensitization. The intended sense of this specimen's treatment or condition label: therapeutic diphenylcyclopropenone sensitization with weekly scalp DPC. Specimen: whole blood, collected in connection with sensitization to the hapten diphenylcyclopropenone (DPC). The source is a woman in her forties with alopecia areata. Some clones in this sample may be carry-over from other donors' samples.

This chain joins TRBV29-1 and TRBJ2-5; no definite D call. V gave up 5 bases and J gave up 0 bases, with 7 bases separating them. This CDR3 contains 12 residues. Germline CDR1 SQVTM, CDR2 ANQGSEA. The CDR3 DNA sequence: TGCAGCGTTTGTAAGAACCAAGAGACCCAGTACTTC. Translating gives CSVCKNQETQYF.

This rearrangement joins TRBV9 to TRBJ2-3; 11 nucleotides line up with TRBD2. CDR1 and CDR2 (germline): SGDLS, YYNGEE. There are 15 residues in the CDR3. Losses at the gene ends were 3 bases for V and 9 bases for J; bases not matched to a gene: 9. DNA of the CDR3: TGTGCCAGCAGCGGCCCCGTGACTAGCGGGATAACGCAGTATTTT. As protein: CASSGPVTSGITQYF.

J is TRBJ2-5 and V is TRBV5-1; no firm D call. V was pared by 4 bases and J by 3 bases, with 13 bases between. Germline values: CDR1 SGHRS, CDR2 YFSETQ. CDR3 length equals 14 residues. The CDR3 is CASSPYDVKETQYF. CDR3 sequence (DNA): TGCGCCAGCAGCCCTTATGATGTTAAAGAGACCCAGTACTTC.

This clonotype was detected many times. V is TRBV7-2 and J is TRBJ1-5; the D is unclear. This CDR3 is 13 amino acids long. Deletions cut 3 bases from V and 6 bases from J, with 9 bases between. CDR1 and CDR2 (germline): SGHTA, FQGNSA. CDR3 coding DNA: TGTGCCAGCAGCTTTGACGTTGCTCAGCCCCAGCATTTT. Protein: CASSFDVAQPQHF.

The rearrangement joins TRBV20-1 to TRBJ1-4, with 7 bases fitting TRBD1. V was pared by 6 bases and J by 8 bases, with 12 bases of the junction left unmatched. Per the germline V gene, CDR1 is DFQATT and CDR2 is SNEGSKA (reference sequence). This CDR3 comprises 14 residues. The CDR3 spells CSATDRVGGEKLFF. In nucleotides, the CDR3 is TGCAGTGCCACCGACAGGGTGGGAGGAGAAAAACTGTTTTTT.

V and J are TRBV29-1 and TRBJ1-5, with D perhaps TRBD1 (6 bases). This CDR3 has 13 amino acids. V was trimmed by 5 bases and J by 2 bases, leaving 10 bases between them. Germline values: CDR1 SQVTM, CDR2 ANQGSEA. The CDR3 loop reads CSVRPGGNQPQHF. DNA of the CDR3: TGCAGCGTTCGTCCAGGGGGCAATCAGCCCCAGCATTTT.

The CDR3 is CASSLGQGQYSYNEQFF. The CDR3, as DNA: TGTGCCAGCAGTTTAGGACAGGGGCAATACTCCTACAATGAGCAGTTCTTC. This chain connects TRBV27 to TRBJ2-1, with 9 bases lining up with TRBD1. The trim removed 2 bases at V and 0 bases at J, leaving 5 bases unmatched. The CDR3 runs to 17 residues. The V gene's germline CDR1 is MNHEY and CDR2 SMNVEV (reference sequence).

The chain carries TRBV10-3 and TRBJ2-1; TRBD2 matches at 10 bases. The germline V gene has CDR1 ENHRY and CDR2 SYGVKD. This CDR3 comprises 15 residues. After removal of 3 bases from V and 9 bases from J, the junction contained 8 bases not matched to a gene. CDR3 in amino acids: CAISEGSGRLGEQFF. In nucleotides, the CDR3 is TGTGCCATCAGTGAAGGTAGCGGGAGGTTGGGTGAGCAGTTCTTC.

The DNA of the CDR3 is TGTGCCATCATGGGCGGGAACTCCTACAATGAGCAGTTCTTC. The encoded protein is CAIMGGNSYNEQFF. V is TRBV10-3 and J is TRBJ2-1; maybe TRBD2 (6 bases). V was clipped by 7 bases and J by 0 bases, with 10 bases between them. This CDR3 is built from 14 residues. Germline CDR1 and CDR2: ENHRY and SYGVKD.

This clonotype was seen ten or more times. The chain has TRBV29-1 and TRBJ1-5; D is unclear. This CDR3 is built from 14 residues. V was trimmed by 4 bases and J by 0 bases, leaving 10 bases between them. CDR1 and CDR2 (germline): SQVTM, ANQGSEA. CDR3 nucleotides: TGCAGCGTTGCAGTTTCGAGTAGCAATCAGCCCCAGCATTTT. Residues: CSVAVSSSNQPQHF. Based on the CDR3 plus reference TRBV29-1 and TRBJ1-5, the full variable domain is SAVISQKPSRDICQRGTSLTIQCQVDSQVTMMFWYRQQPGQSLTLIATANQGSEATYESGFVIDKFPISRPNLTFSTLTVSNMSPEDSSIYLCSVAVSSSNQPQHFGDGTRLSIL.